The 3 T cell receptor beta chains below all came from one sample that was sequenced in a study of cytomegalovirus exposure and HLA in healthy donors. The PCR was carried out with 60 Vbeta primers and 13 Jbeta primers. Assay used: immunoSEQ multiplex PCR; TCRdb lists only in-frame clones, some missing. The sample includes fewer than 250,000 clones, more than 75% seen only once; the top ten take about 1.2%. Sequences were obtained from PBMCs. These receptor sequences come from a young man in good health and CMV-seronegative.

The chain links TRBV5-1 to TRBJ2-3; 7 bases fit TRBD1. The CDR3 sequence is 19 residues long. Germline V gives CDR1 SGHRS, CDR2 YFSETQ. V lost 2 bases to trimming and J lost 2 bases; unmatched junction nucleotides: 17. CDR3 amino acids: CASSFGDSWTHLTTDTQYF. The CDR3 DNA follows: TGCGCCAGCAGCTTTGGGGACAGTTGGACCCATCTAACCACAGATACGCAGTATTTT.

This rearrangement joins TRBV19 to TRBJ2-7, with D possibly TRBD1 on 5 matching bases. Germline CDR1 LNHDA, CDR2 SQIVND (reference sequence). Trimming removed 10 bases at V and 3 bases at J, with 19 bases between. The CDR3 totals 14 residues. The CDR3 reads CATAFQGNRYEQYF. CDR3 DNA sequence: TGTGCCACCGCATTCCAGGGAAACCGCTACGAGCAGTACTTC.

The CDR3 DNA reads TGTGCCAGCACGACTTATCCGAACACTGAAGCTTTCTTT. Translated, it gives CASTTYPNTEAFF. The chain uses TRBV7-2 and TRBJ1-1; no clear D. The V gene's germline CDR1 is SGHTA and CDR2 FQGNSA. The V end lost 7 bases, the J end lost 1 base, and 10 bases lay between the germline ends. This CDR3 comprises 13 residues.